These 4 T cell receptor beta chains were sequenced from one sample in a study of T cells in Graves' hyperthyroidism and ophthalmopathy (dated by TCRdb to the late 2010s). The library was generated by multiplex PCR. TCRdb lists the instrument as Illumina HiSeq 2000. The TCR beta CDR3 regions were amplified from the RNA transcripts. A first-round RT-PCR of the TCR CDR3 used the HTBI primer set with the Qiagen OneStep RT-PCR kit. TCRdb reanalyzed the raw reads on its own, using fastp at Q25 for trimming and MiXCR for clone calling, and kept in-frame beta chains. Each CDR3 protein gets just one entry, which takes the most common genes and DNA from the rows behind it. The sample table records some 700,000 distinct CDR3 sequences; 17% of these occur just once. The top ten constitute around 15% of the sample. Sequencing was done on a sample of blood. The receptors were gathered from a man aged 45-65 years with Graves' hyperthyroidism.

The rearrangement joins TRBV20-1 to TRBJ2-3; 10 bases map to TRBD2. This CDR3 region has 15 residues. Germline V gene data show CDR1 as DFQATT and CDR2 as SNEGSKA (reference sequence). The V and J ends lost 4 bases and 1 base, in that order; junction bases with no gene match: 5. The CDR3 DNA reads TGCAGTGCTACCCCCGGGACTAGCGGCACAGATACGCAGTATTTT. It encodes CSATPGTSGTDTQYF.

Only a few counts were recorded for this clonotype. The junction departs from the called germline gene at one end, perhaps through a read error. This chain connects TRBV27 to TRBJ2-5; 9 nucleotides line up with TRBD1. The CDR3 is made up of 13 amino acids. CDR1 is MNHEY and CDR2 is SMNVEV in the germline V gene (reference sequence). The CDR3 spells CASSFRWGQGMNF. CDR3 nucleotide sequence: TGTGCCAGCAGTTTCCGCTGGGGACAGGGTATGAACTTC.

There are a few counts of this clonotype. The CDR3 region is CASRLGGYTF. The CDR3 DNA reads TGTGCCAGCAGACTAGGTGGCTACACCTTC. This sequence joins TRBV14 and TRBJ1-2, with D unresolved. V lost 6 bases and J 7 bases, leaving 6 bases between the germline ends. Germline-derived CDR1 and CDR2 are SGHDN and FVKESK. The CDR3 is 10 amino acids.

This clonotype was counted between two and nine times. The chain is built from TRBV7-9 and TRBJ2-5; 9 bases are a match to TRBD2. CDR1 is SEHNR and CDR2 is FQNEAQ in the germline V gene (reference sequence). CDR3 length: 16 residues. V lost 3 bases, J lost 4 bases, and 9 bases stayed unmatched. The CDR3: CASSFGGREVGETQYF. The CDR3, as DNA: TGTGCCAGCAGCTTTGGCGGGAGGGAGGTTGGAGAGACCCAGTACTTC.